This TCR beta chain was identified in a study of CDR3 diversity in severe acne. TCRdb itself ran the PCR reads through MiXCR, one entry per CDR3 protein. The table shows approximately 90,000 distinct CDR3 sequences, with about half occurring only once. Per the germline V gene, CDR1 is MNHNS and CDR2 is SASEGT. V was pared by 5 bases and J by 3 bases, with 7 bases of the junction left unmatched. The CDR3 contains 15 residues. The V and J genes are TRBV6-1 and TRBJ1-2; 9 bases align to TRBD1. The TCR sequence derives from a male donor with severe acne vulgaris. The sequenced material came from blood. The CDR3 DNA follows: TGTGCCAGCAGTTCCGGACAGGGGATGGACTATGGCTACACCTTC. It is translated as CASSSGQGMDYGYTF.